Given below is one T cell receptor beta chain in context. This specimen comes from a study of blood T cell repertoires in COVID-19. The CDR3 runs to 11 residues. Germline V gives CDR1 SQVTM, CDR2 ANQGSEA. V was pared by 6 bases and J by 7 bases, with 12 bases between. Authors' processing steps: Quantification of nucleated cells was approximated via reference gene primer amplification. Only in-frame clones appear in the TCRdb table, and some are missing; sequencing was by immunoSEQ multiplex PCR. Clonal size and the V and J genes are those of that table, whereas D and trimming came from the DNA. Of a few hundred thousand clones in the sample, roughly 88% were seen once.

The J gene is TRBJ1-2, the V gene TRBV29-1, with D possibly TRBD1 on 5 matching bases. The receptor was isolated from a woman between 25 and 40 years old with active or convalescent COVID-19. The material sequenced was peripheral blood. The CDR3 spells CSVGTTGGYTF. The CDR3 nucleotides are TGCAGCGTCGGGACTACAGGTGGCTACACCTTC.